This T cell receptor (beta chain) was recovered during a study of T cells after yellow fever vaccination (dated by TCRdb to about 2019). In the study overall: Libraries from fractions with low cell numbers were prepared with the SMART-Seq v4 Ultra Low Input RNA kit. To follow T-cell clones before and after both primary and booster YFV17D yellow fever vaccination, bulk TCR alpha and beta repertoires underwent longitudinal sequencing. Two healthy male donors, one aged 18 to 30 and one aged 30 to 40 years, made up the cohort. Blood samples were taken at several timepoints before and after primary and secondary immunization, and bulk PBMC replicates and cell subsets were isolated.

Sequencing relied on an Illumina NovaSeq 6000. TCR cDNA was synthesized by 5'RACE template switching, which introduced a universal primer site and unique molecular identifiers. Priming of cDNA synthesis was performed from both the TCR alpha and TCR beta constant segments. Two PCR steps were used to amplify libraries, with sample barcodes and sequencing adapters being added in the second step. Sequencing of libraries was performed on Illumina HiSeq 2500 (2x100 bp) or NovaSeq (2x150 bp). Per the authors' processing: Demultiplexing of reads and collapsing into UMI consensus sequences were performed with MIGEC, and V(D)J alignment was carried out with MiXCR. Vaccine-responding clonotypes were identified with edgeR using replicate PBMC samples, with FDR below 0.01 and a log2 fold change above 5 up to day 15 being required. Each bulk clonotype received a CD4 or CD8 identity based on whether the sequenced CD4 or CD8 repertoire contained that clonotype at higher abundance. TCRdb cleaned the public reads at Q25 with fastp, built clones with MiXCR and kept in-frame beta chains. Here each entry gathers all rows of one CDR3 protein and keeps the most common genes and DNA. It is TCRdb's table, rather than the study itself, that gives the V and J calls and clone size. This sample is represented by about 210,000 distinct CDR3 sequences; around 3.1% of them were singletons. The ten largest clonotypes hold around 3% of the sample.

Points on this clonotype: Its antigen is not yet known. No clone much larger than this one lies a single base away; base qualities are absent.

From cysteine to phenylalanine, the CDR3 is 15 amino acids long. Only the CDR3 DNA is retained, 45 bases long and in frame from the first base. From a lookup of the germline V gene, CDR1 and CDR2 are SGHTA and FQGNSA. The germline V end is reduced by 5 bases and the J end by 1 base; junction bases left unmatched: 8. On the study overall, not on this receptor specifically: After the booster, most clones that had expanded after primary vaccination were detected again (about 97% of CD4 and more than 85% of CD8), suggesting broad maintenance of memory. Compared with the primary T-cell response, the secondary T-cell response was faster but weaker, reaching its peak on day 5 rather than on day 15. FACS-sorted repertoires could contain abundant contaminating clonotypes from the bulk population, so computational filtering was required. Because the study included only a couple of donors, the extent to which the findings can be generalized is limited. A small fraction of clonotypes appeared in both the CD4 and CD8 compartments, likely as a result of convergent recombination.

Taken with the paper, the label for treatment or condition translates to: live attenuated yellow fever vaccine strain. PBMCs were isolated from peripheral blood using a standard Ficoll-Paque protocol. Dynabeads CD4 and CD8 positive selection kits were used to isolate CD4 and CD8 T-cell fractions. TriZol was used to extract RNA from bulk PBMCs, CD4 and CD8 fractions, and dextramer-positive and dextramer-negative fractions. The chain is made from TRBV7-2 and TRBJ2-7; 7 of the junction bases match TRBD1. The source was CD4+ T cells sorted from PBMCs, collected 10 days after the yellow fever booster vaccination. This sequence originates from a man aged 18 to 30 who received the YFV17D yellow fever vaccine. The nucleotide sequence reads as follows: TGTGCCAGCAGCCTAATAGGGACAGATTCCTACGAGCAGTACTTC. This yields the protein CASSLIGTDSYEQYF.